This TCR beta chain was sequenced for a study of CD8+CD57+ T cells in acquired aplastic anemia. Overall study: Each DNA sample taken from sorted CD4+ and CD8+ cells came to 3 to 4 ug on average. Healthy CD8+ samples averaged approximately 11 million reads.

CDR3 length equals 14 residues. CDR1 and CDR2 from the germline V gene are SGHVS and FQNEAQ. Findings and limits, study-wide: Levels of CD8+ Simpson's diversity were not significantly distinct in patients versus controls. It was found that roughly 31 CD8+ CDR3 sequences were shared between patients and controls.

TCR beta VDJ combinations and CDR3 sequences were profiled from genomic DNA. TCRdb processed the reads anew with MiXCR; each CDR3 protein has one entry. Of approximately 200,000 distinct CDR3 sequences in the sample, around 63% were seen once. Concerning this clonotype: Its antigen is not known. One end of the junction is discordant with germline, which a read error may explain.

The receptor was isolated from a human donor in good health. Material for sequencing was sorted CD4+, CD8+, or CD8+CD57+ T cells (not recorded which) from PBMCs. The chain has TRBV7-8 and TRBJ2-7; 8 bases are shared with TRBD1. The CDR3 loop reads CASSQDRGTYEQYF. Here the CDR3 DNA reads TGCGCCAGCAGCCAAGACAGGGGAACCTACGAGCAGTACTTC.